This record concerns one TCR beta chain sequence. Its antigen is unknown. Individual cDNA molecules were tagged with unique molecular identifiers. TCRdb analysed the 5' RACE reads with MiXCR anew, one entry per CDR3 protein. The sample lists fewer than 75,000 distinct CDR3 sequences, 15% to 20% occurring once. The sample comes from a study of early T cells in non-severe SARS-CoV-2 infection. Looking at the study overall: Sequencing input comprised bulk RNA from unsorted whole blood; chain pairing was not available.

The V end lost 5 bases, the J end lost 4 bases, and 9 bases lay between the germline ends. Germline CDR1 reads SEHNR; CDR2 reads FQNEAQ (reference sequence). The CDR3 extends over 13 amino acids. Study-wide findings and caveats: Comparison of clonotypes with VDJdb favored anti-spike CD8 responses while missing private and CD4 specificities.

The receptor was derived from an adult who was a healthcare worker with PCR-confirmed SARS-CoV-2 infection or an uninfected control (not recorded which). This chain connects TRBV7-9 to TRBJ1-5, with no clear D. Sequenced material: whole blood, taken at baseline. In DNA, the CDR3 is TGTGCCAGCAGCCCAAAGGGTAATCAGCCCCAGCATTTT. Protein product: CASSPKGNQPQHF.